This entry features one T cell receptor beta chain sequence. The PCR ran on 60 Vbeta and 13 Jbeta primers. The data were produced by immunoSEQ multiplex PCR, yet TCRdb's version contains in-frame clones alone and is incomplete. The repertoire holds about 110,000 clones, 70% seen once, with 11% in the top ten. This sample is part of a study of cytomegalovirus exposure and HLA in healthy donors. The CDR3 covers 15 residues. Germline V gene data show CDR1 as SGDLS and CDR2 as YYNGEE. Trimming took off 0 bases at V and 0 bases at J, with 10 bases between the two ends. V and J are TRBV9 and TRBJ2-7; the D gene is possibly TRBD2 (6 bases). Material for sequencing was PBMCs. The TCR sequence derives from a man aged 40-55 years in good health and CMV-seropositive. The CDR3 coding sequence is TGTGCCAGCAGCGTAGACCTAGCGAACTCCTACGAGCAGTACTTC. It specifies CASSVDLANSYEQYF. Using reference TRBV9 and TRBJ2-7 for the parts outside the CDR3, the full variable domain is DSGVTQTPKHLITATGQRVTLRCSPRSGDLSVYWYQQSLDQGLQFLIQYYNGEERAKGNILERFSAQQFPDLHSELNLSSLELGDSALYFCASSVDLANSYEQYFGPGTRLTVT.